Sequencing of this T cell receptor (beta chain) was carried out in a study of cytomegalovirus exposure and HLA in healthy donors. In the PCR, 60 Vbeta and 13 Jbeta primers were used. Repertoires were generated with immunoSEQ multiplex PCR, while TCRdb's copy carries only in-frame clones and drops some. This table holds roughly 200,000 clones, approximately 80% found once. The CDR3 has 14 residues. This clone has just one count. The receptor was derived from a man between 60 and 75 years old in good health and CMV-seronegative. This chain connects TRBV21-1 to TRBJ1-2; the D segment call TRBD1 is taken from the table without a DNA check. TRBV21-1 is described as a pseudogene. Sequencing was carried out using PBMCs. The CDR3 region has the DNA TGTGCCAGCAGCAAAAGGACAGGGAACTATGGCTACACCTTC. Its translation is CASSKRTGNYGYTF.